Shown below are 11 T cell receptor beta chains from a single sample sequenced in a study of blood T cell repertoires in COVID-19. The method was immunoSEQ multiplex PCR; TCRdb's version includes in-frame clones alone and lacks a portion of them. The sample has approximately 360,000 clones; roughly 87% are singletons. The sample comprised PBMCs or T cells enriched from blood (not recorded which). These receptors were collected from a woman aged 45-60 years who had recovered from COVID-19.

The V and J genes are TRBV3-1 (or the pseudogene TRBV3-2) and TRBJ1-2; TRBD1 matches 7 bases. Germline V gene lookup returns CDR1 LGHDT and CDR2 YNNKEL (reference sequence). There are 13 residues in the CDR3. Trimming took 6 bases from V and 5 from J; bases not matched to a gene: 6. As DNA, the CDR3 is TGTGCCAGCAGTCCACAGGGGCGGTATGGCTACACCTTC. Residues: CASSPQGRYGYTF.

This clone was seen just once. V gene TRBV9 combines with J gene TRBJ2-7, with D perhaps TRBD2 (6 bases). The CDR3 is made up of 12 amino acids. Per the germline V gene, CDR1 is SGDLS and CDR2 is YYNGEE. Trimming shortened V by 4 bases and J by 5 bases, and 10 bases separated the two germline ends. CDR3 in DNA: TGTGCCAGCAGCCCCGGGGGAAACGAGCAGTACTTC. It codes for CASSPGGNEQYF.

This clone has only one observation. The chain combines TRBV2 with TRBJ2-5, with a weak D call TRBD1 (5 bases). CDR1 and CDR2 (germline): SNHLY, FYNNEI. This CDR3 comprises 13 residues. V lost 7 bases and J lost 2, with 11 bases in between. CDR3 residues: CASNTDRQETQYF. The CDR3 nucleotides are TGTGCCAGCAATACCGACAGACAAGAGACCCAGTACTTC.

V is TRBV4-2 and J is TRBJ2-6; the D gene is possibly TRBD2 (5 bases). The V and J ends lost 0 bases and 0 bases respectively, with 15 bases between them. Germline values: CDR1 LGHNA, CDR2 YNFKEQ. This CDR3 contains 19 residues. The CDR3: CASSQDGRNPLSGANVLTF. The CDR3 nucleotides read TGTGCCAGCAGCCAAGATGGGAGAAACCCCCTCTCTGGGGCCAACGTCCTGACTTTC.

The rearrangement links TRBV3-1 (or the pseudogene TRBV3-2) to TRBJ1-4; D possibly corresponds to TRBD1 (5 bases). Germline loops: CDR1 LGHDT, CDR2 YNNKEL (reference sequence). Trimming took off 1 base at V and 12 bases at J, with 12 bases between the two ends. This CDR3 comprises 13 residues. CDR3 sequence reads: CASSQARGGELFF. As DNA, the CDR3 is TGTGCCAGCAGCCAAGCGCGCGGGGGTGAACTGTTTTTT.

This chain links TRBV5-1 with TRBJ1-1, with D possibly TRBD1 on 5 matching bases. Germline V gene lookup returns CDR1 SGHRS and CDR2 YFSETQ. The CDR3 loop spans 14 amino acids. The V gene lost 7 bases and the J gene lost 1 base, with 14 bases spanning the gap. The CDR3 loop is CASAPGLANTEAFF. CDR3 DNA: TGCGCCAGCGCTCCAGGGTTGGCGAACACTGAAGCTTTCTTT.

The chain is built from TRBV7-2 and TRBJ1-1; possible D gene TRBD1, 5 bases. Trimming stripped 4 bases from V and 6 bases from J, with 12 bases between. The CDR3 consists of 13 residues. Looked up from germline, CDR1 is SGHTA and CDR2 is FQGNSA. CDR3 DNA: TGTGCCAGCAGCTCTAGACAGCTCCCTGAAGCTTTCTTT. Protein sequence: CASSSRQLPEAFF.

This chain's CDR3 is CASSLVAQRGNQPQHF. The CDR3 nucleotides read TGTGCCAGCAGCTTAGTTGCCCAACGGGGCAATCAGCCCCAGCATTTT. V and J are TRBV7-2 and TRBJ1-5; no clear D gene. CDR3 size: 16 residues. The V and J ends lost 1 base and 2 bases respectively, with 12 bases between them. The V gene's germline CDR1 is SGHTA and CDR2 FQGNSA.

The chain links TRBV6-6 to TRBJ1-2; 9 bases align to TRBD1. The CDR3 has 15 amino acids. The junction had 5 bases not matched to a gene; V was cut back by 4 bases and J by 2 bases. Germline CDR1 reads MNHNY; CDR2 reads SVGAGI (reference sequence). The CDR3 sequence: CASSSLDRGNYGYTF. The CDR3 DNA reads TGTGCCAGCAGTTCCCTGGACAGGGGCAACTATGGCTACACCTTC.

V usage is TRBV27 and J usage is TRBJ1-2; tentative D call: TRBD1 (6 bases). CDR1 and CDR2 (germline): MNHEY, SMNVEV (reference sequence). The ends were cut back, 6 bases at V and 6 bases at J, with 17 bases in the middle. The CDR3 sequence is 14 residues long. Written as DNA, the CDR3 is TGTGCCAGCAGCCTGGCGGGGGCTGGGGATGGCTACACCTTC. Encoded protein: CASSLAGAGDGYTF.

The V and J genes are TRBV6-5 and TRBJ1-2; D is undetermined. CDR1 is MNHEY and CDR2 is SVGAGI in the germline V gene. The CDR3 contains 13 residues. Trimming cost V 7 bases and J 5 bases, with 14 bases left between them. The CDR3 region is CASTRPSVYGYTF. CDR3 coding DNA: TGTGCCAGCACCAGACCCAGCGTTTATGGCTACACCTTC.